This T cell receptor (beta chain) originates from a study of blood T cell repertoires in COVID-19. Cohort 3 donors were reported recovered after two negative PCRs, clearance, or symptom resolution. Germline V gene data show CDR1 as SEHNR and CDR2 as FQNEAQ (reference sequence). The CDR3 has 17 amino acids. The V segment lost 5 bases and the J segment 4 bases; nucleotides outside the gene matches: 15. TCRdb's copy holds only in-frame clones and misses some; the assay was immunoSEQ multiplex PCR. The sample holds 200,000 or so clones; 88% are singletons and the top ten take approximately 2.7%. This chain uses TRBV7-9 with TRBJ1-1, with 8 bases aligning to TRBD1. Sequencing was performed on PBMCs or T cells enriched from blood (not recorded which). The TCR sequence derives from a woman between 25 and 40 years old who had recovered from COVID-19. The DNA of the CDR3 is TGTGCCAGCAGCCGCCCCAGAACGGACAGGGTGAGCACTGAAGCTTTCTTT. Translated, it gives CASSRPRTDRVSTEAFF.